This note documents a single T cell receptor (beta chain) sequence. The antigen is not known. TCRdb re-called the 5' RACE reads through MiXCR, storing one row per CDR3 protein. The data show approximately 23,000 distinct CDR3 sequences, roughly 29% seen once. Germline V gene sequence: CDR1 SQVTM, CDR2 ANQGSEA. The CDR3 totals 17 residues. Trimming cost V 2 bases and J 9 bases, with 26 bases left between them. Study conclusions and caveats: Whole repertoires were not studied in the larger cohort, only one V-J beta rearrangement.

The sample comprised tumor-infiltrating naive CD4+ T cells sorted from the breast tumor. This sample's subset: naive CD4+ T cells, CD4+CD45RA+CD25-. The chain joins TRBV29-1 to TRBJ2-1, with D tentatively TRBD1 or TRBD2 (6 bases each). This clonotype was obtained from a female donor with breast cancer. The DNA for the CDR3 is TGCAGCGTTGAAACTGGGCCAGGGTACCGCAAGGGGGGTGAGCAGTTCTTC. This sequence encodes CSVETGPGYRKGGEQFF.